The T cell receptor (beta chain) described here comes from a study of neurological immune-mediated disorders. TCRdb reprocessed the 5' RACE reads with MiXCR, giving one entry per CDR3 protein. The sample lists tens of thousands of distinct CDR3 sequences; about 6.3% were seen once. It was blood bank volunteers in Maryland, USA who made up the healthy controls. The cells used in sorted libraries, CD4+ or CD8+ T cells, numbered 1 million. This clonotype was seen many times. Sequenced material: CD4+ T cells from blood. The receptor was isolated from a woman between 35 and 50 years old in good health.

The CDR3 loop is CASGPALAGGSYNEQFF. In DNA form, the CDR3 reads TGCGCCAGCGGCCCTGCCCTGGCGGGAGGCTCCTACAATGAGCAGTTCTTC. This rearrangement joins TRBV5-1 to TRBJ2-1; TRBD2 aligns across 8 bases. V was pared by 7 bases and J by 0 bases, with 12 bases of the junction left unmatched. This CDR3 region has 17 residues. Germline values: CDR1 SGHRS, CDR2 YFSETQ.